Detailed here is one T cell receptor (beta chain). The data were taken from a study of T cell changes during pregnancy in multiple sclerosis. This CDR3 region has 14 residues. V gave up 3 bases and J gave up 7 bases; unmatched junction bases: 6. Germline values: CDR1 WNHNN, CDR2 SYGVQD (reference sequence). TCRdb's copy holds only in-frame clones and misses some; the assay was immunoSEQ multiplex PCR. Here the sample spans tens of thousands of clones, about 87% being singletons. This receptor was identified in a female donor with multiple sclerosis, enrolled in a pregnancy study. The sequencing here drew on CD4+ T cells from peripheral blood mononuclear cells, taken before pregnancy. The J gene is TRBJ2-7, the V gene TRBV10-1; 10 nucleotides align to TRBD1. CDR3 in amino acids: CASSEGTGDKEQYF. CDR3 bases: TGCGCCAGCAGTGAAGGGACAGGGGATAAAGAGCAGTACTTC.